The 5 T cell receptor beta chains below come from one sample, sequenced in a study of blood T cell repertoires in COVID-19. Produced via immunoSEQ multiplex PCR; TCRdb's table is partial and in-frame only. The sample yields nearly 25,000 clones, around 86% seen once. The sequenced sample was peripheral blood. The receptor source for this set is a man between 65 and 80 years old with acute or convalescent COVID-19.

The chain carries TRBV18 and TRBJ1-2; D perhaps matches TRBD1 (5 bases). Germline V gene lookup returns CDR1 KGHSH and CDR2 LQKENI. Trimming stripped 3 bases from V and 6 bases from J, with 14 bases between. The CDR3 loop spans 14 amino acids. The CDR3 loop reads CASSPLDRPDGYTF. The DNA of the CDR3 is TGTGCCAGCTCACCTCTCGACAGACCGGATGGCTACACCTTC.

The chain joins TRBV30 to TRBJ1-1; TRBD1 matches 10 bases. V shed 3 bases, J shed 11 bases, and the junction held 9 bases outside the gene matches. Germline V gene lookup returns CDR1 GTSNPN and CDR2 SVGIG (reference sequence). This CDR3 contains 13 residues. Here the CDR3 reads CAWRETGGPLAFF. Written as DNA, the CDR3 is TGTGCCTGGAGGGAGACAGGGGGCCCTTTGGCTTTCTTT.

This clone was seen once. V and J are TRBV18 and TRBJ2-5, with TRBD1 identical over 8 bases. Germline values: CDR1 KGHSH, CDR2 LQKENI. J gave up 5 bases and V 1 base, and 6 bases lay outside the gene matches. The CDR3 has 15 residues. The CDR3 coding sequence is TGTGCCAGCTCACCACGTCAGGGGGCTGGGGAGACCCAGTACTTC. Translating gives CASSPRQGAGETQYF.

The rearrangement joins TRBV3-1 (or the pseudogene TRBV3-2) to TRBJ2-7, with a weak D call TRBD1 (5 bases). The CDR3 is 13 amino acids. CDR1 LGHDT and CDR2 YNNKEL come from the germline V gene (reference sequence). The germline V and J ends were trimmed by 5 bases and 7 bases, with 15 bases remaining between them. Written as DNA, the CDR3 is TGTGCCAGCAGCGAGTGGGGCCCTAGTGAGCAGTACTTC. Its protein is CASSEWGPSEQYF.

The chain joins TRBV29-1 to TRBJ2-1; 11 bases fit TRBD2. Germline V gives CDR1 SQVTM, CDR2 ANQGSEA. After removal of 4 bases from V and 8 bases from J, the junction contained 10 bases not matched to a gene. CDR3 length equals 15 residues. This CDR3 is CSVGVAGGLGYEQFF. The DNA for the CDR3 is TGCAGCGTTGGGGTAGCGGGAGGGCTCGGCTATGAGCAGTTCTTC.